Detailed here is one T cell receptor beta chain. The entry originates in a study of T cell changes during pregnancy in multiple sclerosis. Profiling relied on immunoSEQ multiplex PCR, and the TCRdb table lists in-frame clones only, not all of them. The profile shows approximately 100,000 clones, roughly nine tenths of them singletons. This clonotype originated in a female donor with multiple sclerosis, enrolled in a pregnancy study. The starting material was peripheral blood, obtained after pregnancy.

The CDR3 bases are TGTGCCGCGGGGGGGACTACCTACGAGCAGTACTTC. Encoded protein: CAAGGTTYEQYF. This sequence joins TRBV6-6 and TRBJ2-7; 9 bases map to TRBD2. Per the germline V gene, CDR1 is MNHNY and CDR2 is SVGAGI (reference sequence). There are 12 residues in the CDR3. Germline trimming cut 11 bases from V and 2 bases from J; bases unmatched to any gene: 4.